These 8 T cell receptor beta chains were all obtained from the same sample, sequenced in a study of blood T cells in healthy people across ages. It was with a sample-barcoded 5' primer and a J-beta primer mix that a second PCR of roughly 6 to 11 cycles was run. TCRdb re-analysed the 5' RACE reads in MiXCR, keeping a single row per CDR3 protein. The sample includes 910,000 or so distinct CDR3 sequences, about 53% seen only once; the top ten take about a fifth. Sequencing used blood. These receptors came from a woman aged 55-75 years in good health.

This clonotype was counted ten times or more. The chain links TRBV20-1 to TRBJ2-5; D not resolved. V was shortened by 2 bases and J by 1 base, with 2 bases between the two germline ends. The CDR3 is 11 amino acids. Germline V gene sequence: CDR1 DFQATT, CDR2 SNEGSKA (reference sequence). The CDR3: CSARLQETQYF. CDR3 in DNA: TGCAGTGCTAGACTCCAAGAGACCCAGTACTTC.

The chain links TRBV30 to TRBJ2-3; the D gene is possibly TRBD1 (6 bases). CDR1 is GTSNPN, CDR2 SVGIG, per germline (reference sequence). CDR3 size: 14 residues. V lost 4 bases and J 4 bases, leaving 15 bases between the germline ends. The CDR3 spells CAWTGQRTADTQYF. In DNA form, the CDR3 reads TGTGCCTGGACAGGACAGCGGACTGCAGATACGCAGTATTTT. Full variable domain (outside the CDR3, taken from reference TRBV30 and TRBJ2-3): SQTIHQWPATLVQPVGSPLSLECTVEGTSNPNLYWYRQAAGRGLQLLFYSVGIGQISSEVPQNLSASRPQDRQFILSSKKLLLSDSGFYLCAWTGQRTADTQYFGPGTRLTVL.

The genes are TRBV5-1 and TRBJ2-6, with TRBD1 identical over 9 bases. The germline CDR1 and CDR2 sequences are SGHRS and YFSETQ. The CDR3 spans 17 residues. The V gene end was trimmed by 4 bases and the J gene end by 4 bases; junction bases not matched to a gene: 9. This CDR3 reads CASSTTGTGSGANVLTF. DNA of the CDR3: TGCGCCAGCAGCACTACCGGGACAGGGTCCGGGGCCAACGTCCTGACTTTC.

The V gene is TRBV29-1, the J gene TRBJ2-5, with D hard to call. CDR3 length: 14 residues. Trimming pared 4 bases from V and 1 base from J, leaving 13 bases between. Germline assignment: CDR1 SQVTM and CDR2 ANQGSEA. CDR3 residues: CSVAGARSQETQYF. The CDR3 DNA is TGCAGCGTTGCGGGCGCAAGATCCCAAGAGACCCAGTACTTC.

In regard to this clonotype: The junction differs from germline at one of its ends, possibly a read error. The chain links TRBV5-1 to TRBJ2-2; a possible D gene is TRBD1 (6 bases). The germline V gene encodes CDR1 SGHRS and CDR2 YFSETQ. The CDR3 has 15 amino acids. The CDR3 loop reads CASNLGHSNTGELFF. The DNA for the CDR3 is TGCGCCAGCAACTTGGGACACTCGAACACCGGGGAGCTGTTTTTT.

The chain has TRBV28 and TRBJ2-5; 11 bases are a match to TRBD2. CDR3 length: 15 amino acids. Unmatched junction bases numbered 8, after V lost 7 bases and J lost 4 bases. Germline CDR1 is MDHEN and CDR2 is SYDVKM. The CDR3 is CASTKSGLAGETQYF. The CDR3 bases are TGTGCCAGCACCAAGTCAGGACTAGCGGGAGAGACCCAGTACTTC.

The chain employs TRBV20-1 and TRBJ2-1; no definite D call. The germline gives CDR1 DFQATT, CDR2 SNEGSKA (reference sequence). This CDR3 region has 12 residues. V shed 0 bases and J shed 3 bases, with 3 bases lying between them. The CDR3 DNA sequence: TGCAGTGCTAGAGATCTCTACAATGAGCAGTTCTTC. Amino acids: CSARDLYNEQFF.

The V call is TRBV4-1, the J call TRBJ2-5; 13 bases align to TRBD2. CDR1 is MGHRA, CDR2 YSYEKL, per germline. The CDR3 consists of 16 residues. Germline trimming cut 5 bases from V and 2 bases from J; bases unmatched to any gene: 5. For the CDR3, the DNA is TGCGCCAGCAGCGCCCCGGGACTAGCGGGACAAGAGACCCAGTACTTC. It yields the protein CASSAPGLAGQETQYF.